These T cell receptor beta chains were read from a single sample in a study of blood T cells in healthy people across ages. From the 5' RACE reads, TCRdb called clonotypes with MiXCR, one entry per CDR3 protein. The data contain about 1.4 million distinct CDR3 sequences, almost 60% of them singletons. The sample taken for sequencing was blood. Receptors were obtained from a man aged 18 to 30 in good health. Both conserved end residues are part of each CDR3. The D gene is left open where the match is weak. Not every row has a clone size; where given, it reads once, few, many or a size class.

size	V	D	J	DNA	CDR3
.	TRBV2	TRBD2	TRBJ2-5	TGTGCCAGCAGTGCGGAGCGGGAGTCCCAAGAGACCCAGTACTTC	CASSAERESQETQYF
few	TRBV20-1	TRBD2	TRBJ2-3	TGCAGTGCGGGTAGCGGGAACGCAGATACGCAGTATTTT	CSAGSGNADTQYF
.	TRBV7-8	.	TRBJ2-1	TGTGCCAGCAGCTCCCTCAGGGGGGGAGGGCCGGAAAGTGAGCAGTTCTTC	CASSSLRGGGPESEQFF
.	TRBV3-1	.	TRBJ1-5	TGTGCCAGCAGCCAATCGCAGGCGGGCAATCAGCCCCAGCATTTT	CASSQSQAGNQPQHF
.	TRBV5-1	.	TRBJ2-1	TGCGCCAGCAGCTTGGGAGTCGCCTCAAACAATGAGCAGTTCTTC	CASSLGVASNNEQFF
.	TRBV7-2	.	TRBJ2-5	TGTGCCAGCAGCTTAGGTCGCACAGAGACCCAGTACTTC	CASSLGRTETQYF
.	TRBV5-1	TRBD1	TRBJ2-7	TGCGCCAGCACGCTTACGGGACAGGGCGTCTACGAGCAGTACTTC	CASTLTGQGVYEQYF
.	TRBV2	.	TRBJ2-7	TGTGCCGGACAGACAAACTCCTACGAGCAGTACTTC	CAGQTNSYEQYF
few	TRBV27	.	TRBJ1-1	TGTGCCAGCAGGGGTTCGTGGGGTGGCACTGAAGCTTTCTTT	CASRGSWGGTEAFF
few	TRBV6-2/TRBV6-3	.	TRBJ1-1	TGTGCCAGCAGTTTCGTCCCGGGGACTGAAGCTTTCTTT	CASSFVPGTEAFF
.	TRBV6-6	.	TRBJ1-5	TGTGCCAGCAGTTACTCTGGGGGGGTTAGCAATCAGCCCCAGCATTTT	CASSYSGGVSNQPQHF
.	TRBV18	.	TRBJ2-7	TGTGCCAGCTCGAGTCTAGCGCCTCCCTACGAGCAGTACTTC	CASSSLAPPYEQYF
.	TRBV12-3/TRBV12-4	TRBD2	TRBJ2-1	TGTGCCAGCAGTTTAACGGGGGGGGTCGGCTCCTACAATGAGCAGTTCTTC	CASSLTGGVGSYNEQFF
.	TRBV3-1	.	TRBJ2-1	TGTGCCAGCAGCCAAGACAGGGAATTGAATGAGCAGTTCTTC	CASSQDRELNEQFF
few	TRBV4-1	.	TRBJ2-3	TGCGCCAGCAGCCGTCACCAGCGGGGGGACAGGGGACATACGCAGTATTTT	CASSRHQRGDRGHTQYF
.	TRBV29-1	TRBD2	TRBJ2-3	TGCAGCGTTCGGGAGGTGGATACGCAGTATTTT	CSVREVDTQYF
.	TRBV21-1	.	TRBJ2-3	TGTGCCAGCAGCAAAGCGCGGGCTAGCACAGATACGCAGTATTTT	CASSKARASTDTQYF
once	TRBV11-2	.	TRBJ1-6	TGTGCCAGCAGCTTAGATCGTCAGGGGATCAACTATAATTCACCCCTCCACTTT	CASSLDRQGINYNSPLHF
.	TRBV20-1	TRBD2	TRBJ2-1	TGCAGTGCGGGGACTAGCGGTGAGCAGTTCTTC	CSAGTSGEQFF
.	TRBV7-2	.	TRBJ1-3	TGTGCCAGCAGCTTTTACACGGGTGGGAGTGGAAACACCATATATTTT	CASSFYTGGSGNTIYF
few	TRBV4-1	.	TRBJ1-1	TGCGCCAGCAGCCAATTCCTTCCCGGGGGCACTGAAGCTTTCTTT	CASSQFLPGGTEAFF
.	TRBV20-1	.	TRBJ1-1	TGCAGTGCTAGAGAGGACATGAACACTGAAGCTTTCTTT	CSAREDMNTEAFF
.	TRBV7-2	TRBD2	TRBJ2-1	TGTGCCAGCAGCTTTCCTTCCGGGACTAGCGGGAGGGTTGGTACCAATGAGCAGTTCTTC	CASSFPSGTSGRVGTNEQFF
.	TRBV28	.	TRBJ2-1	TGTGCCAGCACTAGGGGAGTAATGAATGAGCAGTTCTTC	CASTRGVMNEQFF
few	TRBV3-1	TRBD2	TRBJ2-1	TGTGCCAGCAGCCAAGAAGCGGGATCATACAATGAGCAGTTCTTC	CASSQEAGSYNEQFF
few	TRBV4-2	.	TRBJ2-7	TGTGCCAGCAGCCAAGATAGGACAGCTTACGAGCAGTACTTC	CASSQDRTAYEQYF
.	TRBV3-1	.	TRBJ2-1	TGTGCCAGCAGCCAAGTGCAGGTTAGTGAGCAGTTCTTC	CASSQVQVSEQFF
.	TRBV29-1	TRBD1	TRBJ1-2	TGCAGCGTCCCTGACCCCGGACAGGCGACCTATGGCTACACCTTC	CSVPDPGQATYGYTF
few	TRBV29-1	.	TRBJ1-2	TGCAGCGTTTCCCGGGGGGAGGACTACACCTTC	CSVSRGEDYTF
.	TRBV11-1	.	TRBJ1-1	TGTGCCAGCAGCTTTTTAAAGGGGGCTGAAGCTTTCTTT	CASSFLKGAEAFF
.	TRBV6-5	TRBD1	TRBJ2-1	TGTGCCAGCAGTAGGACAGGGGGTGCGAGCAATGAGCAGTTCTTC	CASSRTGGASNEQFF
.	TRBV3-1	.	TRBJ2-7	TGTGCCAGCAGCACCACAAGAGGCGCCTACGAGCAGTACTTC	CASSTTRGAYEQYF
.	TRBV10-1	TRBD2	TRBJ2-5	TGCGCCAGTGAGCCTAGCGGGGGGTACCAAGAGACCCAGTACTTC	CASEPSGGYQETQYF
.	TRBV4-3	.	TRBJ2-1	TGCGCCAGAAGCCAAGAGACAGACAATGAGCAGTTCTTC	CARSQETDNEQFF
.	TRBV28	.	TRBJ1-2	TGTGCCCACGAACAACCATCCAATGGCTACACCTTC	CAHEQPSNGYTF
.	TRBV27	TRBD2	TRBJ2-1	TGTGCCAGCAGTCGAGCGGGAGCCTCCAATGAGCAGTTCTTC	CASSRAGASNEQFF
once	TRBV18	.	TRBJ2-2	TGTGCCAGCTCAACCGGAAGGGCAGCCAACACCGGGGAGCTGTTTTTT	CASSTGRAANTGELFF
.	TRBV7-2	.	TRBJ2-4	TGTGCCAGCAGCTTAGCGTCAACAGGTCAAAAGCAGTACTTC	CASSLASTGQKQYF
.	TRBV3-1	TRBD2	TRBJ2-3	TGTGCCAGCAGCCGTCGACTAGCGGTGGATACGCAGTATTTT	CASSRRLAVDTQYF